These T cell receptor beta chains were read from a single sample in a study of T cell repertoires in cytomegalovirus infection. TCRdb passed the reads through MiXCR, listing each CDR3 protein once. The sample has 450,000 to 550,000 distinct CDR3 sequences, more than 15% seen once. The sequenced sample was CD8+ T cells from PBMCs. Source of these receptors: a human donor in good health (CMV status not recorded). Some clones in this sample may be carry-over from other donors' samples. Each CDR3 is given with its conserved first and last residue. The D gene is left open where the match is weak. The listing skips clone size in some rows; elsewhere it reads once, few, many or a size class.

length: 9; D: -; J: TRBJ1-2; size: few; V: TRBV6-4; DNA: TGTGCCAGCAGTGACGGCTACACCTTC; CDR3: CASSDGYTF
length: 13; D: -; J: TRBJ2-1; size: many; V: TRBV10-3; DNA: TGTGCCATCAGTGAGGTAGCGGACAATGAGCAGTTCTTC; CDR3: CAISEVADNEQFF
length: 14; D: -; J: TRBJ1-5; size: many; V: TRBV27; DNA: TGTGCCAGCAGTTTACAGGGTGTAAATCAGCCCCAGCATTTT; CDR3: CASSLQGVNQPQHF
length: 14; D: -; J: TRBJ2-2; size: many; V: TRBV6-1; DNA: TGTGCCAGCAGCCCAGACAGGACCACCGGGGAGCTGTTTTTT; CDR3: CASSPDRTTGELFF
length: 16; D: TRBD2; J: TRBJ2-1; size: many; V: TRBV7-6; DNA: TGTGCCAGCAGCTTACGGTCCAGCGGGGGTGTCAATGAGCAGTTCTTC; CDR3: CASSLRSSGGVNEQFF
length: 14; D: -; J: TRBJ1-1; size: few; V: TRBV6-1; DNA: TGTGCCAGCAGGACGGGACAAGATAACACTGAAGCTTTCTTT; CDR3: CASRTGQDNTEAFF
length: 17; D: -; J: TRBJ1-2; size: many; V: TRBV20-1; DNA: TGCAGTGCTCGCTCCTCGGGAGACAGGCAAAAAGACTATGGCTACACCTTC; CDR3: CSARSSGDRQKDYGYTF
length: 15; D: -; J: TRBJ2-1; size: -; V: TRBV7-6; DNA: TGTGCCAGCAGCTCAAGGACTGGCCTGGGCAATGAGCAGTTCTTC; CDR3: CASSSRTGLGNEQFF
length: 14; D: -; J: TRBJ1-2; size: many; V: TRBV7-9; DNA: TGTGCCAGCAGCTTAGTGGTCGAACCCTATGGCTACACCTTC; CDR3: CASSLVVEPYGYTF
length: 15; D: -; J: TRBJ2-1; size: -; V: TRBV4-1; DNA: TGCGCCAGCAGCCAAGATAGGACGGCATACAATGAGCAGTTCTTC; CDR3: CASSQDRTAYNEQFF
length: 16; D: TRBD2; J: TRBJ2-5; size: -; V: TRBV5-4; DNA: TGTGCCAGCAGCTTGGAGGTAGCGGGGGGGGGAGAGACCCAGTACTTC; CDR3: CASSLEVAGGGETQYF
length: 17; D: TRBD2; J: TRBJ2-1; size: -; V: TRBV20-1; DNA: TGCAGTGCTAGAGGGACTAGCGGGGGGGGGGCCTACAATGAGCAGTTCTTC; CDR3: CSARGTSGGGAYNEQFF
length: 14; D: TRBD1; J: TRBJ2-7; size: few; V: TRBV30; DNA: TGTGCCTGGGTTATACAGGGGTCTCCTTACGAGCAGTACTTC; CDR3: CAWVIQGSPYEQYF
length: 12; D: -; J: TRBJ2-5; size: many; V: TRBV7-9; DNA: TGTGCCAGCAGAAAATCACAAGAGACCCAGTACTTC; CDR3: CASRKSQETQYF
length: 12; D: -; J: TRBJ2-5; size: -; V: TRBV30; DNA: TGTGCCTGGAGTGTACTTGGAGAGACCCAGTACTTC; CDR3: CAWSVLGETQYF
length: 12; D: -; J: TRBJ2-7; size: -; V: TRBV10-3; DNA: TGTGCCATCAGTAACAGGGTTACCGAGCAGTACTTC; CDR3: CAISNRVTEQYF
length: 14; D: -; J: TRBJ2-3; size: many; V: TRBV7-9; DNA: TGTGCCAGCAGCTTAGTAACCACCACAGATACGCAGTATTTT; CDR3: CASSLVTTTDTQYF
length: 14; D: -; J: TRBJ1-1; size: many; V: TRBV7-9; DNA: TGTGCCAGCAGCTTAACAGACAGGTCCACTGAAGCTTTCTTT; CDR3: CASSLTDRSTEAFF
length: 13; D: -; J: TRBJ1-2; size: few; V: TRBV11-2; DNA: TGTGCCAGCAGCTCTCAGAAGAACTATGGCTACACCTTC; CDR3: CASSSQKNYGYTF
length: 17; D: TRBD1; J: TRBJ1-5; size: few; V: TRBV27; DNA: TGTGCCAGCAGTTCCGGGCAGGGGGGGATTGGAAATCAGCCCCAGCATTTT; CDR3: CASSSGQGGIGNQPQHF
length: 14; D: -; J: TRBJ1-5; size: few; V: TRBV27; DNA: TGTGCCAGCAGTTTATCACAGTCCTATCAGCCCCAGCATTTT; CDR3: CASSLSQSYQPQHF
length: 12; D: -; J: TRBJ1-6; size: -; V: TRBV28; DNA: TGTGCCAGCAGCCCTGGGACCCCACCCCTCCACTTT; CDR3: CASSPGTPPLHF
length: 18; D: -; J: TRBJ1-5; size: many; V: TRBV28; DNA: TGTGCCAGCAGTCGAGGACAGCCACCTCCCCCCACAAATCAGCCCCAGCATTTT; CDR3: CASSRGQPPPPTNQPQHF
length: 23; D: -; J: TRBJ1-6; size: many; V: TRBV11-2; DNA: TGTGCCAGCAGCACGCGGTGGAGGAGAGCGGATGACTTGTCCGGGGGGCCTAATTCACCCCTCCACTTT; CDR3: CASSTRWRRADDLSGGPNSPLHF
length: 17; D: TRBD1; J: TRBJ2-1; size: many; V: TRBV7-6; DNA: TGTGCCAGCAGCTTAGCGCGTGGTCAGGGGGCCTACAATGAGCAGTTCTTC; CDR3: CASSLARGQGAYNEQFF
length: 12; D: -; J: TRBJ2-1; size: few; V: TRBV20-1; DNA: TGCAGTGCTAGAGATTCGGGCTATGAGCAGTTCTTC; CDR3: CSARDSGYEQFF
length: 15; D: -; J: TRBJ1-1; size: few; V: TRBV6-5; DNA: TGTGCCAGCAGTTATGGCGTCCAACCAAGCACTGAAGCTTTCTTT; CDR3: CASSYGVQPSTEAFF
length: 15; D: TRBD1; J: TRBJ2-3; size: -; V: TRBV4-1; DNA: TGCGCCAGCAGCCAAGAGGACAGGGGAACAGATACGCAGTATTTT; CDR3: CASSQEDRGTDTQYF
length: 16; D: -; J: TRBJ1-2; size: few; V: TRBV9; DNA: TGTGCCAGCAGCGTCCCAGCCGGGGGCCATAACTATGGCTACACCTTC; CDR3: CASSVPAGGHNYGYTF
length: 16; D: TRBD1; J: TRBJ1-1; size: -; V: TRBV6-2/TRBV6-3; DNA: TGTGCCAGCAGTGGCGGACAGGGGACTCGGAACACTGAAGCTTTCTTT; CDR3: CASSGGQGTRNTEAFF
length: 16; D: -; J: TRBJ2-3; size: many; V: TRBV7-6; DNA: TGTGCCAGCAGCTTAGACGGAGCTACTAGCACAGATACGCAGTATTTT; CDR3: CASSLDGATSTDTQYF
length: 15; D: -; J: TRBJ1-2; size: -; V: TRBV5-6; DNA: TGTGCCAGCAGCCCGGAGTACGGGGAGCTATATGGCTACACCTTC; CDR3: CASSPEYGELYGYTF
length: 17; D: TRBD1; J: TRBJ1-3; size: -; V: TRBV9; DNA: TGTGCCAGCAGCGAGGGACAGGGAGATAAGACTGGAAACACCATATATTTT; CDR3: CASSEGQGDKTGNTIYF
length: 17; D: TRBD2; J: TRBJ2-1; size: many; V: TRBV15; DNA: TGTGCCACCAGCAGACGACCCGGGACTAGCGCCACCAATGAGCAGTTCTTC; CDR3: CATSRRPGTSATNEQFF
length: 15; D: TRBD2; J: TRBJ2-1; size: many; V: TRBV12-3/TRBV12-4; DNA: TGTGCCAGCAGTACCCCGGGACTAGCGCACAATGAGCAGTTCTTC; CDR3: CASSTPGLAHNEQFF
length: 15; D: -; J: TRBJ1-4; size: few; V: TRBV15; DNA: TGTGCCACCAGCAGAGTAGGGGAGACGGCTGAAAAACTGTTTTTT; CDR3: CATSRVGETAEKLFF
length: 15; D: -; J: TRBJ1-5; size: many; V: TRBV7-8; DNA: TGTGCCAGCAGCTTAGCAGGGGGTGGGAATCAGCCCCAGCATTTT; CDR3: CASSLAGGGNQPQHF
length: 15; D: TRBD1; J: TRBJ2-1; size: many; V: TRBV28; DNA: TGTGCCAGCAGCGACGACAGGGGGATTTACAATGAGCAGTTCTTC; CDR3: CASSDDRGIYNEQFF
length: 13; D: -; J: TRBJ1-2; size: few; V: TRBV2; DNA: TGTGCCAGCAGTGAACGAGTAGGGGCAGGCTACACCTTC; CDR3: CASSERVGAGYTF
length: 15; D: -; J: TRBJ2-4; size: -; V: TRBV19; DNA: TGTGCCAGTAGTTTTCACAGTGGAGCCAAAAACATTCAGTACTTC; CDR3: CASSFHSGAKNIQYF
length: 17; D: -; J: TRBJ2-2; size: many; V: TRBV27; DNA: TGTGCCAGCAGTTTATCGTTTGGGACGCCGAACACCGGGGAGCTGTTTTTT; CDR3: CASSLSFGTPNTGELFF